The source of this T cell receptor (beta chain) is a study of T cell repertoires in cytomegalovirus infection. Study findings and constraints: The ex vivo response was dominated by HLA-C-restricted CMV-specific TCR beta clonotypes.

As for this clonotype: Antigen: not known.

The ends were cut back, 1 base at V and 5 bases at J, with 14 bases in the middle. The V gene's germline CDR1 is MNHNS and CDR2 SASEGT. The CDR3 contains 16 residues. TCRdb processed the reads anew with MiXCR; each CDR3 protein has one entry. The repertoire includes approximately 1,000,000 distinct CDR3 sequences, approximately 31% of them detected once, and 13% sits in the top ten. The source was cultured CD8+ T cells from PBMCs, collected from culture after CMV antigen stimulation. The receptor comes from a human donor in good health (CMV status not recorded). Some clones in this sample may be carry-over from other donors' samples. V and J are TRBV6-1 and TRBJ2-2, with a possible D match to TRBD1 (5 bases). The CDR3 bases are TGTGCCAGCAGTGAAGGGTTTGGAAGGGGAACCGGGGAGCTGTTTTTT. Encoded protein: CASSEGFGRGTGELFF.